This passage covers 23 T cell receptor beta chains from one sample sequenced in a study of neurological immune-mediated disorders. As to time point: longitudinal time-point 1 (baseline). TCRdb recomputed calls from the 5' RACE reads with MiXCR, one row per CDR3 protein. The data contain about 53,000 distinct CDR3 sequences, approximately 11% of them singletons. The material sequenced was PBMCs. The origin of the receptors is a woman in her forties in good health.

This clonotype was seen ten or more times. The J gene is TRBJ2-1, the V gene TRBV7-3; 10 bases agree with TRBD1. Germline V gives CDR1 SGHTA, CDR2 FQGTGA. J was trimmed by 8 bases and V by 8 bases; bases with no gene match: 12. CDR3 length equals 15 residues. The CDR3 loop reads CASETGTGEGDEQFF. CDR3 DNA sequence: TGTGCCAGCGAGACCGGGACAGGGGAAGGTGATGAGCAGTTCTTC.

J is TRBJ2-7 and V is TRBV29-1; 9 bases are a match to TRBD1. V was clipped by 4 bases and J by 3 bases; unmatched bases: 4. This CDR3 comprises 13 residues. Per the germline V gene, CDR1 is SQVTM and CDR2 is ANQGSEA. In DNA form, the CDR3 reads TGCAGCGTTGGAGACAGGGGGGGCTACGAGCAGTACTTC. It translates to CSVGDRGGYEQYF.

This clonotype was counted ten times or more. V is TRBV6-1 and J is TRBJ2-1; 7 nucleotides align to TRBD2. The CDR3 contains 16 residues. Trimming at V came to 4 bases and at J to 4 bases, leaving 10 bases not matched to a gene. CDR1 and CDR2 from the germline V gene are MNHNS and SASEGT. The CDR3 DNA sequence: TGTGCCAGCAGTGCCCTGGGAGGGCAAACTTACAATGAGCAGTTCTTC. Translation: CASSALGGQTYNEQFF.

A few counts support this clonotype. The chain uses TRBV12-3 or TRBV12-4 and TRBJ1-6, with D perhaps matching TRBD1 (5 bases). Trimming left V 6 bases short and J 7 bases short, with 16 bases between. This CDR3 spans 15 amino acids. The CDR3 region has the DNA TGTGCCAGCAGCAGTTCCGGGACCGCAAATTCACCCCTCCACTTT. Residues: CASSSSGTANSPLHF.

The sample holds many counts of this clonotype. The gene calls are TRBV7-8 and TRBJ1-2; 9 bases are a match to TRBD1. This CDR3 spans 17 amino acids. J lost 1 base, V lost 3 bases, and 9 bases had no gene match. The germline V gene encodes CDR1 SGHVS and CDR2 FQNEAQ. CDR3 amino acids: CASSFHPRDRVNYGYTF. The DNA for the CDR3 is TGTGCCAGCAGCTTTCACCCCCGGGACAGGGTTAACTATGGCTACACCTTC. The full variable domain, with the rest looked up from reference TRBV7-8 and TRBJ1-2, is GAGVSQSPRYKVAKRGQDVALRCDPISGHVSLFWYQQALGQGPEFLTYFQNEAQLDKSGLPSDRFFAERPEGSVSTLKIQRTQQEDSAVYLCASSFHPRDRVNYGYTFGSGTRLTVV.

This chain links TRBV6-6 with TRBJ2-1; 9 bases align to TRBD1. V was clipped by 2 bases and J by 5 bases; unmatched bases: 4. Germline loops: CDR1 MNHNY, CDR2 SVGAGI (reference sequence). The CDR3 has 15 residues. CDR3 loop: CASSYIGQGNNEQFF. The CDR3 DNA reads TGTGCCAGCAGTTACATCGGACAGGGGAACAATGAGCAGTTCTTC.

This clonotype was found many times. The chain is built from TRBV5-1 and TRBJ2-2; 12 bases agree with TRBD2. V shed 2 bases, J shed 6 bases, and the junction held 5 bases outside the gene matches. The CDR3 loop spans 16 amino acids. The V gene's germline CDR1 is SGHRS and CDR2 YFSETQ. CDR3 in DNA: TGCGCCAGCAGCTTCCCGGGACTAGCGGGTCCCGGGGAGCTGTTTTTT. Amino acid sequence: CASSFPGLAGPGELFF. The complete variable domain, with remaining parts taken from reference TRBV5-1 and TRBJ2-2, reads KAGVTQTPRYLIKTRGQQVTLSCSPISGHRSVSWYQQTPGQGLQFLFEYFSETQRNKGNFPGRFSGRQFSNSRSEMNVSTLELGDSALYLCASSFPGLAGPGELFFGEGSRLTVL.

The rearrangement links TRBV4-3 to TRBJ2-3, with D unclear. CDR1 and CDR2 (germline): LGHNA, YSLEER. V lost 0 bases, J lost 2 bases, and 3 bases lay in between. The CDR3 runs to 13 residues. This chain's CDR3 is CASSQEPTDTQYF. DNA of the CDR3: TGCGCCAGCAGCCAAGAACCCACAGATACGCAGTATTTT.

This clonotype was picked up many times. CDR3 coding DNA: TGTGCCAGCAGCTTGAGCGGGAGAGACTACAATGAGCAGTTCTTC. Amino acids: CASSLSGRDYNEQFF. The chain is built from TRBV5-8 and TRBJ2-1; 8 nucleotides line up with TRBD2. Losses at the gene ends were 1 base for V and 3 bases for J; bases not matched to a gene: 3. From germline, CDR1 is SGHTS and CDR2 YDEGEE. The CDR3 covers 15 residues. The full variable domain, in which reference TRBV5-8 and TRBJ2-1 provide the parts outside the CDR3, is EAGVTQSPTHLIKTRGQQATLRCSPISGHTSVYWYQQALGLGLQFLLWYDEGEERNRGNFPPRFSGRQFPNYSSELNVNALELEDSALYLCASSLSGRDYNEQFFGPGTRLTVL.

This clonotype was observed at least ten times. The chain carries TRBV7-2 and TRBJ1-4; D call uncertain. The CDR3 is made up of 14 amino acids. Trimming took off 3 bases at V and 1 base at J, with 6 bases between the two ends. CDR1 is SGHTA, CDR2 FQGNSA, per germline. The CDR3 nucleotides are TGTGCCAGCAGCTTGGGTGGAACTAATGAAAAACTGTTTTTT. Translating it yields CASSLGGTNEKLFF.

This clonotype was detected many times. The chain uses TRBV29-1 and TRBJ1-2; possibly TRBD1 for D (5 bases). This CDR3 comprises 11 residues. CDR1 is SQVTM, CDR2 ANQGSEA, per germline. Trimming removed 4 bases from V and 6 bases from J, with 9 bases in between. The CDR3 spells CSVGQGNGYTF. The CDR3 nucleotides read TGCAGCGTTGGGCAGGGAAATGGCTACACCTTC.

This clonotype was recorded many times. The V gene is TRBV5-1, the J gene TRBJ1-2; TRBD1 might be the D (5 bases). Germline V gene data show CDR1 as SGHRS and CDR2 as YFSETQ. CDR3 length equals 13 residues. V was trimmed by 4 bases and J by 4 bases, leaving 11 bases between them. The CDR3 DNA is TGCGCCAGCAGCACGAACGGGGCCTATGGCTACACCTTC. Residues: CASSTNGAYGYTF.

This CDR3 is CASSLYGDGVYEQYF. The CDR3, as DNA: TGTGCCAGCAGTTTATACGGTGATGGGGTATACGAGCAGTACTTC. This chain joins TRBV27 and TRBJ2-7; no firm D call. The ends were cut back, 1 base at V and 4 bases at J, with 14 bases in the middle. The CDR3 is made up of 15 amino acids. Germline V lookup: CDR1 MNHEY, CDR2 SMNVEV (reference sequence).

Many counts were recorded for this clonotype. The chain links TRBV29-1 to TRBJ1-2; 9 bases map to TRBD1. Germline values: CDR1 SQVTM, CDR2 ANQGSEA. J gave up 8 bases and V 5 bases, and 9 bases lay outside the gene matches. The CDR3 covers 13 residues. Here the CDR3 DNA reads TGCAGCGTTCGGGACAGGGTGCGTTGGGGCTACACCTTC. This codes for CSVRDRVRWGYTF.

Within the sample, this clonotype is medium-sized. The chain carries TRBV5-6 and TRBJ1-1; D remains ambiguous. V lost 2 bases and J 1 base, leaving 9 bases between the germline ends. This CDR3 has 14 residues. The V gene's germline CDR1 is SGHDT and CDR2 YYEEEE. The DNA for the CDR3 is TGTGCCAGCAGCTTCGTCACGCCGAACACTGAAGCTTTCTTT. Translated: CASSFVTPNTEAFF.

The V gene is TRBV19, the J gene TRBJ2-7, with D perhaps matching TRBD2 (5 bases). The V end lost 5 bases, the J end lost 6 bases, and 14 bases lay between the germline ends. The length of the CDR3 is 13 residues. CDR1 and CDR2 (germline): LNHDA, SQIVND (reference sequence). The CDR3 region has the DNA TGTGCCAGTAGTCTAGGAGGACCCTCCGAGCAGTACTTC. This gives the protein CASSLGGPSEQYF.

This clonotype was seen many times. The chain recombines TRBV27 with TRBJ1-5; no firm D call. V was clipped by 2 bases and J by 7 bases, with 6 bases between them. CDR1 and CDR2 (germline): MNHEY, SMNVEV (reference sequence). The CDR3 spans 12 residues. The CDR3 region is CASSLLGQPQHF. For the CDR3, the DNA is TGTGCCAGCAGTTTACTGGGGCAGCCCCAGCATTTT.

The table lists this clonotype with many counts. V and J are TRBV7-2 and TRBJ1-2; D is unresolved. This CDR3 spans 17 amino acids. V lost 1 base and J lost 0, with 15 bases in between. Per the germline V gene, CDR1 is SGHTA and CDR2 is FQGNSA. The CDR3 protein is CASSLVVIRSTNYGYTF. CDR3 bases: TGTGCCAGCAGCTTAGTCGTCATCCGGTCAACTAACTATGGCTACACCTTC.

This clonotype was seen at least ten times. J is TRBJ1-6 and V is TRBV13; weak D call: TRBD1 (6 bases). V dropped 4 bases and J dropped 5 bases, with 12 bases sitting between them. From germline, CDR1 is PRHDT and CDR2 FYEKMQ (reference sequence). CDR3 length equals 15 residues. CDR3 in DNA: TGTGCCAGCAGCTCCAGGGGATCGAATAATTCACCCCTCCACTTT. Protein: CASSSRGSNNSPLHF.

Ten or more counts support this clonotype. This chain connects TRBV4-1 to TRBJ1-1; D is possibly TRBD1 (5 bases). Trimming shortened V by 2 bases and J by 6 bases, and 16 bases separated the two germline ends. From germline, CDR1 is MGHRA and CDR2 YSYEKL. The CDR3 is 15 amino acids. The CDR3 sequence is CASSQPSTKGPEAFF. CDR3 DNA: TGCGCCAGCAGCCAACCGTCAACTAAGGGACCTGAAGCTTTCTTT.

The table lists this clonotype with many counts. Here the CDR3 DNA reads TGTGCCAGCAGTTACCCCCAGGGACTAGAGCCAGCCGGGGAGCTGTTTTTT. This encodes CASSYPQGLEPAGELFF. The chain employs TRBV6-2 or TRBV6-3 and TRBJ2-2, with TRBD2 matching over 8 bases. The CDR3 totals 17 residues. V shed 2 bases and J 6 bases; nucleotides not matched to a gene: 11. The germline CDR1 and CDR2 sequences are MNHEY and SVGEGT.

This clonotype was counted ten times or more. This chain links TRBV7-3 with TRBJ2-1; tentative D call: TRBD2 (5 bases). The CDR3 has 15 residues. Germline CDR1 SGHTA, CDR2 FQGTGA. The V gene lost 0 bases and the J gene lost 6 bases, with 12 bases spanning the gap. The CDR3 nucleotides read TGTGCCAGCAGCTTAACTTGGGTGGGGAGCAATGAGCAGTTCTTC. Amino acids: CASSLTWVGSNEQFF. Full variable domain (rest looked up from reference TRBV7-3 and TRBJ2-1): GAGVSQTPSNKVTEKGKYVELRCDPISGHTALYWYRQSLGQGPEFLIYFQGTGAADDSGLPNDRFFAVRPEGSVSTLKIQRTERGDSAVYLCASSLTWVGSNEQFFGPGTRLTVL.

This clonotype was detected many times. The V gene is TRBV6-5, the J gene TRBJ1-2, with D hard to call. Germline V gene sequence: CDR1 MNHEY, CDR2 SVGAGI. The CDR3 consists of 15 residues. The ends were cut back, 4 bases at V and 8 bases at J, with 20 bases in the middle. CDR3 region: CASSSPPGEIGGYTF. DNA of the CDR3: TGTGCCAGCAGTTCTCCTCCGGGAGAAATTGGGGGCTACACCTTC.